Sequencing of this TCR beta chain was carried out in a study of shared clonotypes between healthy human individuals. Whole-study results and caveats: Sorted-subset sequencing, rarefaction showed, was incomplete despite large depth.

Trimming took 0 bases from V and 3 from J, leaving 7 bases between them. This CDR3 contains 14 residues. Germline V lookup: CDR1 SGHDT, CDR2 YYEEEE. Notes on this clone: Its antigen remains unidentified. Other DNA variants within this sample encode the same CDR3.

The method was immunoSEQ multiplex PCR; TCRdb's version includes in-frame clones alone and lacks a portion of them. The table lists 2 million to 2.5 million clones, around 95% of them singletons. The genes are TRBV5-6 and TRBJ1-5; D remains unclear. The TCR comes from a man aged 18 to 30 in good health. Material for sequencing was naive CD4+ T cells sorted from blood. The sample's subset: CD45RA+ positively selected. The CDR3 reads CASSLGGSNQPQHF. CDR3 nucleotide sequence: TGTGCCAGCAGCTTGGGCGGATCCAATCAGCCCCAGCATTTT.